This T cell receptor (beta chain) derives from a study of blood T cell repertoires in COVID-19. About the study: In each case, the material was cDNA or gDNA derived from T cells, B-cell-depleted T cells, or PBMCs.

V shed 6 bases and J 3 bases; nucleotides not matched to a gene: 6. The CDR3 loop spans 17 amino acids. Germline V gene data show CDR1 as SGHTA and CDR2 as FQGNSA. Methods used by the authors: From reference gene primer amplification, estimates of nucleated cell counts were derived. TCRdb keeps only in-frame clones here, not all; method: immunoSEQ multiplex PCR. That table furnishes V, J and clone size, whereas the DNA furnished D and trimming. The table includes about 170,000 clones, approximately 86% detected once. The TCR sequence derives from a woman aged 80 or over with COVID-19, enrolled during active disease. The sequencing sample was made of peripheral blood. This rearrangement joins TRBV7-2 to TRBJ2-6; 12 nucleotides align to TRBD2. The CDR3 nucleotides are TGTGCCAGCAGGCCGGGACTAGCGGGTCGTGGGGCCAACGTCCTGACTTTC. As protein: CASRPGLAGRGANVLTF.